This is a list of T cell receptor beta chains from one sample in a study of CD8 T cells in ankylosing spondylitis. MiXCR was run by TCRdb on the 5' RACE reads, yielding one entry per CDR3 protein. The sample carries approximately 440,000 distinct CDR3 sequences, roughly a sixth recorded once. The sample consisted of blood, either unsorted or a sorted T cell fraction (not recorded which). The receptors derive from a male donor with ankylosing spondylitis. Each CDR3 is given with its conserved first and last residue. A D gene is named only where the DNA matches it firmly. Expanded clones get a size class; other rows say once, few or many, or leave the size out.

TRBV7-2	-	few	TRBJ1-5	TGTGCCAGCAGCCCCGATGGGGTGAGCAATCAGCCCCAGCATTTT	CASSPDGVSNQPQHF
TRBV14	TRBD2	few	TRBJ2-7	TGTGCCAGCAGCCAAGCTGGACTAGCGGGTCGCTACGAGCAGTACTTC	CASSQAGLAGRYEQYF
TRBV12-3/TRBV12-4	-	few	TRBJ2-3	TGTGCCAGCAGTTCCACCGGGCCAGGACTAACAGATACGCAGTATTTT	CASSSTGPGLTDTQYF
TRBV20-1	TRBD1	-	TRBJ1-1	TGCAGTGCTCCCCGACAGGGGGGTCTCAAGGACACTGAAGCTTTCTTT	CSAPRQGGLKDTEAFF
TRBV5-1	-	-	TRBJ2-7	TGCGCCAGCAGCTTCGGGACCCCTACCTACGAGCAGTACTTC	CASSFGTPTYEQYF
TRBV2	-	-	TRBJ1-1	TGTGCCAGCAGTGTCAGGACAGTAGAAGCTTTCTTT	CASSVRTVEAFF
TRBV5-1	TRBD1	few	TRBJ2-7	TGCGCCAGCAGCTTGACAGGGGGCTATTCCTACGAGCAGTACTTC	CASSLTGGYSYEQYF
TRBV6-5	-	few	TRBJ1-1	TGTGCCAGCAGTTATAGGGGGACGGCTAGGAGGAACACTGAAGCTTTCTTT	CASSYRGTARRNTEAFF
TRBV7-2	TRBD1	-	TRBJ1-4	TGTGCCAGCAGCCCACAGGGGGCTCGAACTAATGAAAAACTGTTTTTT	CASSPQGARTNEKLFF
TRBV5-5	TRBD1	few	TRBJ1-3	TGTGCCAGCAGCTACGCAGGGGGAACCTACTCTGGAAACACCATATATTTT	CASSYAGGTYSGNTIYF
TRBV20-1	-	few	TRBJ2-1	TGCAGTGCTAGAGATGATTTTTTGGAGGGCGCCTACAATGAGCAGTTCTTC	CSARDDFLEGAYNEQFF
TRBV25-1	-	few	TRBJ1-1	TGTGCCAGCAGTGCCTTCCGGGGGGGGAACACTGAAGCTTTCTTT	CASSAFRGGNTEAFF
TRBV3-1	-	few	TRBJ1-1	TGTGCCAGCAGCCTAATGGGGGGCGTGGGCACTGAAGCTTTCTTT	CASSLMGGVGTEAFF
TRBV5-1	-	-	TRBJ2-5	TGCGCCAGCAGCTTGGAGAGGGGTAGAGAGACCCAGTACTTC	CASSLERGRETQYF
TRBV5-1	-	-	TRBJ2-1	TGCGCCAGCATGTGGGGCTCCTCCTACAATGAGCAGTTCTTC	CASMWGSSYNEQFF
TRBV20-1	-	few	TRBJ1-2	TGCAGTGCTAGGTCTTATGGGGGTGGGCTAAAAGGAGGCATGAACTATGGCTACACCTTC	CSARSYGGGLKGGMNYGYTF
TRBV27	TRBD1	-	TRBJ2-7	TGTGCCAGCAGTTCACTCCGGGACAGCCCCTACGAGCAGTACTTC	CASSSLRDSPYEQYF
TRBV7-2	TRBD1	-	TRBJ2-3	TGTGCCAGCAGCTTAGTAGGCAGGGGGCGCGGAGATACGCAGTATTTT	CASSLVGRGRGDTQYF
TRBV20-1	-	-	TRBJ1-1	TGCAGTGCTAGATCGGCCTTCTCGAACACTGAAGCTTTCTTT	CSARSAFSNTEAFF
TRBV9	TRBD1	-	TRBJ2-7	TGTGCCAGCAGCCCCGGACAGGGATGGGGATACGAGCAGTACTTC	CASSPGQGWGYEQYF
TRBV20-1	TRBD1	few	TRBJ1-5	TGCAGTGCTAACCGGGACAGGGATCAGCCCCAGCATTTT	CSANRDRDQPQHF
TRBV7-9	TRBD1	few	TRBJ1-5	TGTGCCAGCAGCGCAAATACAGGGGCCAATCAGCCCCAGCATTTT	CASSANTGANQPQHF
TRBV11-2	-	few	TRBJ2-7	TGTGCCAGCAGCTATAGCCGGGACCCCACCTACGAGCAGTACTTC	CASSYSRDPTYEQYF
TRBV20-1	-	many	TRBJ2-2	TGCAGTGCCCTTAGGCCGGGGGCCGGGGAGCTGTTTTTT	CSALRPGAGELFF
TRBV12-3/TRBV12-4	-	-	TRBJ1-3	TGTGCCAGCAGTTTGGGGGACCCACGCTCTGGAAACACCATATATTTT	CASSLGDPRSGNTIYF
TRBV6-6	TRBD1	many	TRBJ1-3	TGTGCCAGCAGCGACAGGGGTGGAAACACCATATATTTT	CASSDRGGNTIYF
TRBV28	TRBD1	-	TRBJ1-1	TGTGCCAGCAGGCGGACAGGCCTCATGAACACTGAAGCTTTCTTT	CASRRTGLMNTEAFF
TRBV10-3	TRBD1	few	TRBJ1-1	TGTGCCATCAGTGGCGGGACAGTTAACACTGAAGCTTTCTTT	CAISGGTVNTEAFF
TRBV12-3/TRBV12-4	-	many	TRBJ1-5	TGTGCCAGCAGCCCACGGGACAGCAATCAGCCCCAGCATTTT	CASSPRDSNQPQHF
TRBV5-1	TRBD2	many	TRBJ2-3	TGCGCCAGCAGCCTACAAACGGGGGGGCGAACAGATACGCAGTATTTT	CASSLQTGGRTDTQYF
TRBV5-1	-	many	TRBJ2-1	TGCGCCAGCAGCTTAGGACCTACTAGTCACAATGAGCAGTTCTTC	CASSLGPTSHNEQFF
TRBV14	-	-	TRBJ2-2	TGTGCCAGCAGCCAAGTGAAGGGAGGCAACGTCGGGGAGCTGTTTTTT	CASSQVKGGNVGELFF
TRBV5-1	TRBD1	few	TRBJ2-1	TGCGCCAGCAGCTGGACAGGGGATTTCGGTAATGAGCAGTTCTTC	CASSWTGDFGNEQFF